The next 26 T cell receptor beta chains were all read from a single sample in a study of stem cell transplantation in POMP-related autoinflammatory disease. Broader study findings: PRAID patients trended toward lower TRB diversity and higher clonality in all analyzed T-cell subsets. Fewer unique TRB V-J gene pairings were identified in patients with PRAID.

Sequenced by immunoSEQ multiplex PCR; TCRdb stores in-frame clones only, minus some. The table lists 9,500 to 14,000 clones, approximately 86% of them singletons. These receptors are not linked to any known antigen. This specimen consisted of CD8+ T cells from PBMCs, obtained before stem cell transplantation. Source of these receptors: a human donor with POMP-related autoinflammation and immune dysregulation (PRAID).

V gene TRBV10-3 combines with J gene TRBJ2-5, with a possible D match to TRBD2 (6 bases). In germline, CDR1 is ENHRY, CDR2 SYGVKD. The length of the CDR3 is 15 residues. Trimming removed 10 bases at V and 7 bases at J, with 25 bases between. CDR3 loop: CASRGEAGPLGTQYF. The CDR3 DNA is TGTGCCAGTCGAGGTGAGGCGGGACCTCTGGGGACCCAGTACTTC.

The chain joins TRBV6-5 to TRBJ1-1, with D uncertain. V lost 0 bases and J 4 bases, leaving 12 bases between the germline ends. Germline assignment: CDR1 MNHEY and CDR2 SVGAGI. This CDR3 comprises 15 residues. CDR3 sequence: CASSYSRELGTEAFF. CDR3 in DNA: TGTGCCAGCAGTTACTCGCGGGAATTGGGCACTGAAGCTTTCTTT.

The V call is TRBV9, the J call TRBJ1-6; the D gene is possibly TRBD1 (6 bases). With 4 bases removed from V and 8 bases from J, the gap between germline ends came to 13 bases. Per the germline V gene, CDR1 is SGDLS and CDR2 is YYNGEE. The CDR3 contains 14 residues. The CDR3 loop is CASSSGEQDSPLHF. DNA of the CDR3: TGTGCCAGCAGCTCAGGGGAACAGGATTCACCCCTCCACTTT.

This clone was recorded a few times. The chain joins TRBV2 to TRBJ1-2; D ambiguous. The germline V gene encodes CDR1 SNHLY and CDR2 FYNNEI. The V end was cut by 2 bases, the J end by 4 bases, with 17 bases between. CDR3 size: 16 residues. The chain's CDR3 is CASSERRTDTPYGYTF. CDR3 DNA: TGTGCCAGCAGTGAACGTCGGACCGATACGCCCTATGGCTACACCTTC.

The chain links TRBV28 to TRBJ1-2, with D possibly TRBD1 on 6 matching bases. Germline V lookup: CDR1 MDHEN, CDR2 SYDVKM. V shed 4 bases and J shed 1 base, with 16 bases lying between them. The CDR3 runs 16 residues. The CDR3 region has the DNA TGTGCCAGCAGTTCTATGGGAGGGGGAAATAACTATGGCTACACCTTC. This gives the protein CASSSMGGGNNYGYTF.

V and J are TRBV5-6 and TRBJ2-7, with a possible D match to TRBD2 (6 bases). Trimming removed 4 bases from V and 1 base from J, with 12 bases in between. Germline V gene lookup returns CDR1 SGHDT and CDR2 YYEEEE. The CDR3 covers 14 residues. The CDR3 coding sequence is TGTGCCAGCAGCCCGGGCCGGGGGTCCTACGAGCAGTACTTC. It encodes CASSPGRGSYEQYF. Full variable domain (outside the CDR3, taken from reference TRBV5-6 and TRBJ2-7): DAGVTQSPTHLIKTRGQQVTLRCSPKSGHDTVSWYQQALGQGPQFIFQYYEEEERQRGNFPDRFSGHQFPNYSSELNVNALLLGDSALYLCASSPGRGSYEQYFGPGTRLTVT.

V is TRBV10-1 and J is TRBJ2-1; D might be TRBD2 (7 bases). This CDR3 has 13 amino acids. The V gene lost 5 bases and the J gene lost 7 bases, with 12 bases spanning the gap. Germline lookup yields CDR1 WNHNN and CDR2 SYGVQD (reference sequence). The CDR3 protein is CASSSGGANEQFF. CDR3 DNA: TGCGCCAGCAGTTCTGGGGGGGCGAATGAGCAGTTCTTC.

The chain employs TRBV6-1 and TRBJ1-4; tentatively, D is TRBD1 (6 bases). The V end lost 10 bases, the J end lost 6 bases, and 15 bases lay between the germline ends. Germline loops: CDR1 MNHNS, CDR2 SASEGT. This CDR3 has 13 residues. The CDR3 nucleotides read TGTGCCACCTGGCGGGCAGGGGATGAAAAACTGTTTTTT. This gives the protein CATWRAGDEKLFF.

This chain joins TRBV5-5 and TRBJ2-5; 14 bases align to TRBD2. The J segment lost 3 bases and the V segment lost 2 bases, leaving 9 bases of the junction unmatched. Germline CDR1 reads SGHKS; CDR2 reads YYEKEE (reference sequence). This CDR3 contains 18 residues. The CDR3 region is CASSFRKRLAGGKETQYF. The CDR3 region has the DNA TGTGCCAGCAGCTTTCGGAAGAGACTAGCGGGAGGGAAAGAGACCCAGTACTTC.

Here the CDR3 DNA reads TGCGCCAGCAGCTTGCAATGGACAGGGGGCCTCGACGGGGAGCTGTTTTTT. Translated: CASSLQWTGGLDGELFF. J is TRBJ2-2 and V is TRBV5-1; 11 nucleotides align to TRBD1. After removal of 1 base from V and 7 bases from J, the junction contained 9 bases not matched to a gene. CDR3 length: 17 amino acids. Germline V lookup: CDR1 SGHRS, CDR2 YFSETQ.

V usage is TRBV27 and J usage is TRBJ2-1; 11 bases are shared with TRBD2. V gave up 2 bases and J gave up 6 bases; unmatched junction bases: 0. CDR3 length: 14 amino acids. Germline CDR1 MNHEY, CDR2 SMNVEV (reference sequence). CDR3 DNA sequence: TGTGCCAGCAGTTTACTAGCGGGAGGCAATGAGCAGTTCTTC. Translation: CASSLLAGGNEQFF.

The rearrangement joins TRBV6-1 to TRBJ2-3, with 9 nucleotides matching TRBD2. Germline V gene data show CDR1 as MNHNS and CDR2 as SASEGT. J was trimmed by 0 bases and V by 2 bases; bases with no gene match: 6. This CDR3 region has 17 residues. The CDR3 sequence is CASSEFRTSASTDTQYF. CDR3 in DNA: TGTGCCAGCAGTGAATTCCGGACTAGCGCCAGCACAGATACGCAGTATTTT.

The CDR3 region is CASSPGDTSSYEQYF. CDR3 coding DNA: TGTGCCAGCAGCCCCGGGGACACAAGCTCCTACGAGCAGTACTTC. The chain has TRBV9 and TRBJ2-7; TRBD1 is a possible D gene (6 bases). The CDR3 extends over 15 amino acids. The V gene's germline CDR1 is SGDLS and CDR2 YYNGEE. V was trimmed by 4 bases and J by 0 bases, leaving 14 bases between them.

CDR3 sequence (DNA): TGTGCCAGCAGCCGGACAGGGAATCAGCCCCAGCATTTT. This encodes CASSRTGNQPQHF. V usage is TRBV7-6 and J usage is TRBJ1-5, with 8 bases aligning to TRBD1. After removal of 5 bases from V and 4 bases from J, the junction contained 1 base not matched to a gene. CDR1 and CDR2 (germline): SGHVS, FNYEAQ. The CDR3 is made up of 13 amino acids. The full variable domain, its missing parts supplied by reference TRBV7-6 and TRBJ1-5, is GAGVSQSPRYKVTKRGQDVALRCDPISGHVSLYWYRQALGQGPEFLTYFNYEAQQDKSGLPNDRFSAERPEGSISTLTIQRTEQRDSAMYRCASSRTGNQPQHFGDGTRLSIL.

V usage is TRBV5-6 and J usage is TRBJ2-7, with 11 bases aligning to TRBD2. V shed 4 bases and J 1 base; nucleotides not matched to a gene: 7. The CDR3 runs 16 residues. The germline V gene encodes CDR1 SGHDT and CDR2 YYEEEE. The CDR3 sequence: CASSVGTSGHSYEQYF. CDR3 sequence (DNA): TGTGCCAGCAGCGTAGGGACTAGCGGCCATTCCTACGAGCAGTACTTC.

The genes are TRBV5-5 and TRBJ1-2; D not resolved. The CDR3 is 14 amino acids. V lost 0 bases, J lost 10 bases, and 16 bases lay in between. CDR1 SGHKS and CDR2 YYEKEE come from the germline V gene (reference sequence). The CDR3 region has the DNA TGTGCCAGCAGCTTGGATGACTGGCCCCACCTCTACACCTTC. Translation: CASSLDDWPHLYTF.

CDR3 in amino acids: CASSLGQRLNTEAFF. In DNA form, the CDR3 reads TGTGCCAGCAGTTTGGGACAGCGACTGAACACTGAAGCTTTCTTT. The J gene is TRBJ1-1, the V gene TRBV27; 7 nucleotides line up with TRBD1. Looked up from germline, CDR1 is MNHEY and CDR2 is SMNVEV (reference sequence). This CDR3 spans 15 amino acids. Unmatched junction bases numbered 4, after V lost 3 bases and J lost 0 bases.

The gene calls are TRBV11-2 and TRBJ2-3, with 12 bases fitting TRBD1. Germline values: CDR1 SGHAT, CDR2 FQNNGV. The CDR3 has 15 amino acids. V lost 5 bases and J lost 9; bases outside the gene matches: 9. In nucleotides, the CDR3 is TGTGCCAGCAGCGGGGACAGGGGGCGATTATCGACGCAGTATTTT. As protein: CASSGDRGRLSTQYF. The full variable domain, its missing parts supplied by reference TRBV11-2 and TRBJ2-3, is EAGVAQSPRYKIIEKRQSVAFWCNPISGHATLYWYQQILGQGPKLLIQFQNNGVVDDSQLPKDRFSAERLKGVDSTLKIQPAKLEDSAVYLCASSGDRGRLSTQYFGPGTRLTVL.

The chain combines TRBV30 with TRBJ1-6; D not certain. The CDR3 contains 11 residues. V was cut by 3 bases and J by 14 bases, with 11 bases left in between. Germline V gives CDR1 GTSNPN, CDR2 SVGIG (reference sequence). CDR3: CAWRAGISLHF. For the CDR3, the DNA is TGTGCCTGGAGAGCGGGTATATCCCTCCACTTT.

The gene calls are TRBV5-6 and TRBJ2-4; 9 nucleotides agree with TRBD2. Per the germline V gene, CDR1 is SGHDT and CDR2 is YYEEEE. With V trimmed by 0 bases and J by 1 base, 8 bases remained unmatched. This CDR3 spans 18 amino acids. In nucleotides, the CDR3 is TGTGCCAGCAGCTTGGCCGGTAGCGGGAGTCTCGCCAAAAACATTCAGTACTTC. Residues: CASSLAGSGSLAKNIQYF. The whole variable domain, remainder taken from reference TRBV5-6 and TRBJ2-4, is DAGVTQSPTHLIKTRGQQVTLRCSPKSGHDTVSWYQQALGQGPQFIFQYYEEEERQRGNFPDRFSGHQFPNYSSELNVNALLLGDSALYLCASSLAGSGSLAKNIQYFGAGTRLSVL.

The gene calls are TRBV19 and TRBJ2-3; perhaps TRBD1 as D (6 bases). Germline assignment: CDR1 LNHDA and CDR2 SQIVND (reference sequence). The CDR3 loop spans 19 amino acids. V gave up 4 bases and J gave up 1 base, with 24 bases separating them. CDR3 DNA sequence: TGTGCCAGTAGTACCCCCCGAGTGGACACAGGGATTGGCACAGATACGCAGTATTTT. It translates to CASSTPRVDTGIGTDTQYF.

In DNA form, the CDR3 reads TGTGCCAGTAGTATTTGGTCGGCGCCGAACACTGAAGCTTTCTTT. It translates to CASSIWSAPNTEAFF. This chain joins TRBV19 and TRBJ1-1; no definite D call. V was cut by 3 bases and J by 1 base, with 12 bases left in between. The CDR3 sequence is 15 residues long. In germline, CDR1 is LNHDA, CDR2 SQIVND (reference sequence).

V gene TRBV7-6 combines with J gene TRBJ2-5; possibly TRBD2 for D (6 bases). V lost 1 base and J lost 6, with 12 bases in between. Per germline, CDR1 SGHVS and CDR2 FNYEAQ. The CDR3 extends over 14 amino acids. The CDR3 protein is CASSLVTSSKTQYF. In DNA, the CDR3 is TGTGCCAGCAGCTTAGTAACTAGCAGTAAGACCCAGTACTTC.

The CDR3 loop reads CASSSGTGYTF. In DNA, the CDR3 is TGCGCCAGCAGTTCCGGGACAGGGTACACCTTC. This chain links TRBV5-1 with TRBJ1-2; the match to TRBD1 covers 9 bases. J gave up 11 bases and V 5 bases, and 4 bases lay outside the gene matches. Germline CDR1 reads SGHRS; CDR2 reads YFSETQ. This CDR3 region has 11 residues.

The genes are TRBV7-9 and TRBJ2-5; 10 nucleotides align to TRBD2. This CDR3 is 16 amino acids long. The germline V gene encodes CDR1 SEHNR and CDR2 FQNEAQ (reference sequence). Trimming removed 5 bases from V and 2 bases from J; junction bases left unmatched: 8. The CDR3 sequence is CASSLGLAVDQETQYF. The DNA for the CDR3 is TGTGCCAGCAGCCTTGGACTAGCGGTAGATCAAGAGACCCAGTACTTC. The complete variable domain, with remaining parts taken from reference TRBV7-9 and TRBJ2-5, reads DTGVSQNPRHKITKRGQNVTFRCDPISEHNRLYWYRQTLGQGPEFLTYFQNEAQLEKSRLLSDRFSAERPKGSFSTLEIQRTEQGDSAMYLCASSLGLAVDQETQYFGPGTRLLVL.

This clone was detected a few times. The gene calls are TRBV5-1 and TRBJ1-1; TRBD1 agrees at 8 bases. Germline V gives CDR1 SGHRS, CDR2 YFSETQ. The CDR3 runs to 14 residues. V dropped 5 bases and J dropped 3; count of bases not matched to a gene: 6. CDR3: CASSGQGLDTEAFF. CDR3 in DNA: TGCGCCAGCAGTGGACAGGGATTGGACACTGAAGCTTTCTTT.